This T cell receptor (beta chain) derives from a study of shared clonotypes between healthy human individuals. The CDR3 length is 14 residues. Germline lookup yields CDR1 SGHRS and CDR2 YFSETQ. The V gene lost 4 bases and the J gene lost 5 bases, with 13 bases spanning the gap. Assay: immunoSEQ multiplex PCR; the TCRdb copy retains only in-frame clones and omits some. Here the sample spans about 680,000 clones, about 90% being singletons. Findings and caveats of the study: Between several donors, naive CD4 clonotypes were shared at a level of about 5.3%. Genetic and exposure-history diversity was limited by the few donors.

The naive CD8 fraction comprised CD45RO-negative cells positively selected for CCR7 and excluded terminally differentiated effector memory CD45RA+ cells. Of note for this clone: What it recognizes is unknown.

The TCR comes from a man younger than 45 in good health. The specimen was naive CD8+ T cells sorted from blood. The chain joins TRBV5-1 to TRBJ2-1; tentatively, D is TRBD2 (6 bases). The CDR3 DNA reads as TGCGCCAGCAGCCCCAGACTAGTAGACAATGAGCAGTTCTTC. Protein product: CASSPRLVDNEQFF.